The present entry profiles one TCR beta chain with its context. Its target is unknown. The data stem from a study of PD-1 blockade in classical Hodgkin lymphoma. Sequencing used immunoSEQ multiplex PCR; TCRdb keeps in-frame clones, though not all of them. Of approximately 28,000 clones listed, over 65% were seen once; the top ten hold over 2%. Whole-study findings and limits: Healthy donors were reported to have higher baseline TCR diversity than newly diagnosed patients. At C4D1, TCR diversity had climbed significantly for CD4+ cells, though not for CD8+ cells. Complete responders matched newly diagnosed patients in baseline diversity.

The CDR3 spans 14 residues. V gave up 2 bases and J gave up 4 bases, with 9 bases separating them. Per germline, CDR1 SGHTA and CDR2 FQGNSA. All the patients suffered relapse after autologous stem cell transplantation, and brentuximab vedotin exposure differed. The authors purified CD4+ T cells from thawed PBMCs by magnetic negative selection. This clonotype was obtained from a human donor with classical Hodgkin lymphoma. The chain has TRBV7-2 and TRBJ1-5, with D possibly TRBD1 on 5 matching bases. The specimen comprised CD4+ T cells from blood, sampled at baseline. CDR3 in DNA: TGTGCCAGCAGCTTACAGGGAGGGAATCAGCCCCAGCATTTT. Protein product: CASSLQGGNQPQHF.